The 25 T cell receptor beta chains below come from one sample, sequenced in a study of shared clonotypes between healthy human individuals. Using immunoSEQ multiplex PCR, the repertoire was profiled, and TCRdb retains in-frame clones only, with some absent. Among about 1 million clones listed, approximately 80% were seen once. The source material was memory CD4+ T cells from PBMCs. Subset meaning: CD45RA-negative fraction. The receptors originated from a man aged 18 to 30 in good health. Some clones in this sample may be carry-over from other donors' samples.

On this clone: Other DNA sequences in this specimen translate into the identical CDR3. The gene calls are TRBV7-2 and TRBJ2-5; D gene uncertain. Trimming left V 5 bases short and J 2 bases short, with 9 bases between. Germline loops: CDR1 SGHTA, CDR2 FQGNSA. The CDR3 runs to 13 residues. The CDR3 sequence: CASSPRRQETQYF. CDR3 coding DNA: TGTGCCAGCAGCCCCCGAAGACAAGAGACCCAGTACTTC.

The chain combines TRBV28 with TRBJ2-7; D is possibly TRBD1 (5 bases). The CDR3 consists of 15 residues. CDR1 is MDHEN and CDR2 is SYDVKM in the germline V gene. Deletions cut 6 bases from V and 4 bases from J, with 19 bases between. The CDR3, as DNA: TGTGCCAGCAGCCCTGGTGGTGGGGCGCAGTACGAGCAGTACTTC. Translating gives CASSPGGGAQYEQYF.

V is TRBV5-4 and J is TRBJ2-2; 9 nucleotides match TRBD2. Trimming removed 4 bases from V and 7 bases from J; junction bases left unmatched: 11. The CDR3 is made up of 16 amino acids. Germline CDR1 is SGHNT and CDR2 is YYREEE (reference sequence). The CDR3 protein is CASSPQREVVNGELFF. The CDR3 DNA follows: TGTGCCAGCAGCCCTCAGCGGGAGGTAGTTAACGGGGAGCTGTTTTTT.

The CDR3 region has the DNA TGTGCCACCAACAGGGGGCAATTGGGGTCAGAGCAGTACTTC. It yields the protein CATNRGQLGSEQYF. The chain couples TRBV28 to TRBJ2-7, with 9 bases that match TRBD1. Germline V gene lookup returns CDR1 MDHEN and CDR2 SYDVKM. With V trimmed by 10 bases and J by 7 bases, 14 bases remained unmatched. The CDR3 has 14 amino acids.

A single count supports this clone. This sequence joins TRBV5-6 and TRBJ1-1, with D perhaps matching TRBD1 (6 bases). The CDR3 is made up of 17 amino acids. V was pared by 4 bases and J by 1 base, with 20 bases between. CDR1 and CDR2 from the germline V gene are SGHDT and YYEEEE. The CDR3 protein is CASSPPRFRGENTEAFF. Here the CDR3 DNA reads TGTGCCAGCAGCCCCCCGCGGTTCAGGGGCGAGAACACTGAAGCTTTCTTT.

This clone showed up just a few times. This chain's CDR3 is CASSFAPGGQETQYF. CDR3 DNA sequence: TGTGCCAGCAGCTTCGCGCCAGGGGGCCAAGAGACCCAGTACTTC. This sequence joins TRBV7-9 and TRBJ2-5; 7 nucleotides line up with TRBD1. Germline CDR1 and CDR2: SEHNR and FQNEAQ (reference sequence). V shed 3 bases and J 1 base; nucleotides not matched to a gene: 5. CDR3 length equals 15 residues. Complete variable domain (other parts from reference TRBV7-9 and TRBJ2-5): DTGVSQNPRHKITKRGQNVTFRCDPISEHNRLYWYRQTLGQGPEFLTYFQNEAQLEKSRLLSDRFSAERPKGSFSTLEIQRTEQGDSAMYLCASSFAPGGQETQYFGPGTRLLVL.

This chain links TRBV6-5 with TRBJ2-7; 8 bases agree with TRBD2. Per the germline V gene, CDR1 is MNHEY and CDR2 is SVGAGI. V was clipped by 6 bases and J by 1 base; unmatched bases: 8. The CDR3 spans 15 residues. This CDR3 reads CASRLGRAWSYEQYF. Here the CDR3 DNA reads TGTGCCAGCAGACTCGGGAGGGCCTGGTCCTACGAGCAGTACTTC.

This clone was picked up one time. This rearrangement joins TRBV19 to TRBJ1-2; 10 bases align to TRBD1. The CDR3 is made up of 14 amino acids. In germline, CDR1 is LNHDA, CDR2 SQIVND (reference sequence). V was pared by 2 bases and J by 8 bases, with 5 bases of the junction left unmatched. The CDR3 nucleotides read TGTGCCAGTAGTATAAGGGACAGGGGAGTCGGCTACACCTTC. Translation: CASSIRDRGVGYTF.

This clone was detected only a few times. The CDR3 spells CASGLLAGDSNEQFF. CDR3 DNA: TGTGCCAGCGGATTACTAGCGGGAGATTCCAATGAGCAGTTCTTC. The rearrangement joins TRBV28 to TRBJ2-1, with TRBD2 matching 11 bases. The junction had 9 bases not matched to a gene; V was cut back by 8 bases and J by 6 bases. This CDR3 region has 15 residues. Per germline, CDR1 MDHEN and CDR2 SYDVKM.

This clone was counted once. The V call is TRBV4-3, the J call TRBJ2-3, with D hard to call. CDR1 and CDR2 from the germline V gene are LGHNA and YSLEER. CDR3 size: 14 residues. The ends were cut back, 0 bases at V and 1 base at J, with 5 bases in the middle. This CDR3 is CASSQDTRTDTQYF. The CDR3, as DNA: TGCGCCAGCAGCCAAGACACCCGCACAGATACGCAGTATTTT.

This clone has more than one count but fewer than ten. V and J are TRBV6-1 and TRBJ1-5; the D gene is possibly TRBD1 (6 bases). Trimming took 6 bases from V and 7 from J, leaving 13 bases between them. The germline gives CDR1 MNHNS, CDR2 SASEGT. This CDR3 region has 13 residues. The CDR3 sequence is CASSWTVFQPQHF. The CDR3 nucleotides read TGTGCCAGCAGCTGGACAGTGTTCCAGCCCCAGCATTTT.

The chain couples TRBV14 to TRBJ2-5, with no clear D. V lost 4 bases, J lost 5 bases, and 17 bases lay in between. Germline V gene data show CDR1 as SGHDN and CDR2 as FVKESK. The CDR3 has 15 amino acids. Written as DNA, the CDR3 is TGTGCCAGCAGCCCCTCATGGCAGCCGAGGGAGACCCAGTACTTC. The encoded protein is CASSPSWQPRETQYF.

The V call is TRBV27, the J call TRBJ2-7; D is possibly TRBD2 (5 bases). V gave up 11 bases and J gave up 5 bases, with 25 bases separating them. Germline V gene data show CDR1 as MNHEY and CDR2 as SMNVEV (reference sequence). CDR3 length: 15 residues. As DNA, the CDR3 is TGTGCCGTGGGGTCGGATCGAACTAGTTCGGACGAGCAGTACTTC. Amino acids: CAVGSDRTSSDEQYF.

The rearrangement links TRBV5-1 to TRBJ2-5; D is possibly TRBD2 (5 bases). The CDR3 is 13 amino acids. Looked up from germline, CDR1 is SGHRS and CDR2 is YFSETQ. The V end lost 6 bases, the J end lost 1 base, and 10 bases lay between the germline ends. CDR3 DNA sequence: TGCGCCAGCAACAGCGGACCCCAAGAGACCCAGTACTTC. Its translation is CASNSGPQETQYF.

This sequence joins TRBV11-2 and TRBJ2-1; 8 nucleotides line up with TRBD2. The germline V gene has CDR1 SGHAT and CDR2 FQNNGV. V lost 1 base and J lost 0; bases outside the gene matches: 5. The CDR3 covers 17 residues. The CDR3 protein is CASSLALSGSSYNEQFF. The CDR3 coding sequence is TGTGCCAGCAGCTTAGCTTTAAGCGGGAGCTCCTACAATGAGCAGTTCTTC.

Notes on this clone: The sample holds other DNA sequences that translate to the same CDR3. The chain couples TRBV5-1 to TRBJ2-1, with 7 bases identical to TRBD2. CDR3 size: 15 residues. Germline values: CDR1 SGHRS, CDR2 YFSETQ. Losses at the gene ends were 0 bases for V and 3 bases for J; bases not matched to a gene: 3. CDR3 nucleotide sequence: TGCGCCAGCAGCTTGGTCGCGGGAGACTACAATGAGCAGTTCTTC. Amino acids: CASSLVAGDYNEQFF.

This chain links TRBV19 with TRBJ2-5; D perhaps matches TRBD1 (6 bases). The CDR3 totals 14 residues. Germline V lookup: CDR1 LNHDA, CDR2 SQIVND (reference sequence). The ends were cut back, 6 bases at V and 7 bases at J, with 18 bases in the middle. CDR3 DNA: TGTGCCAGTAGACCTGACAGGTCCCGGGTGACCCAGTACTTC. This gives the protein CASRPDRSRVTQYF.

This chain links TRBV5-4 with TRBJ2-1, with D unresolved. The ends were cut back, 0 bases at V and 10 bases at J, with 14 bases in the middle. There are 14 residues in the CDR3. In germline, CDR1 is SGHNT, CDR2 YYREEE (reference sequence). The CDR3 coding sequence is TGTGCCAGCAGCTTGGACTACGTCCCACCGGAGCAGTTCTTC. This encodes CASSLDYVPPEQFF.

The chain carries TRBV30 and TRBJ1-2; D is unclear. Germline V gene lookup returns CDR1 GTSNPN and CDR2 SVGIG (reference sequence). V was trimmed by 0 bases and J by 5 bases, leaving 7 bases between them. This CDR3 has 12 residues. The CDR3 DNA is TGTGCCTGGAGTGTCAGAGAGTATGGCTACACCTTC. Translation: CAWSVREYGYTF.

V and J are TRBV28 and TRBJ2-7, with TRBD1 matching over 7 bases. V shed 6 bases and J 0 bases; nucleotides not matched to a gene: 8. Germline V CDR1 and CDR2: MDHEN, SYDVKM. CDR3 length: 15 amino acids. CDR3 in amino acids: CASSSQNRGSYEQYF. The CDR3 nucleotides read TGTGCCAGCAGCTCCCAGAACAGGGGCTCCTACGAGCAGTACTTC.

The chain is built from TRBV7-2 and TRBJ1-3; D may be TRBD1 (6 bases). The CDR3 has 15 amino acids. Between the trimmed V and J ends, which lost 3 bases and 2 bases, there was a span of 11 bases. Germline assignment: CDR1 SGHTA and CDR2 FQGNSA. Written as DNA, the CDR3 is TGTGCCAGCAGCTTTACAGGGTTTACTGGAAACACCATATATTTT. It yields the protein CASSFTGFTGNTIYF.

This rearrangement joins TRBV7-2 to TRBJ2-7, with a possible D match to TRBD2 (6 bases). Trimming took 5 bases from V and 6 from J, leaving 17 bases between them. This CDR3 region has 14 residues. Germline CDR1 is SGHTA and CDR2 is FQGNSA. CDR3 region: CASSGDLFTGEQYF. The CDR3 region has the DNA TGTGCCAGCAGCGGGGACTTATTTACCGGCGAGCAGTACTTC.

The chain is built from TRBV5-1 and TRBJ2-2; TRBD2 agrees at 8 bases. Germline V CDR1 and CDR2: SGHRS, YFSETQ. The CDR3 contains 16 residues. Trimming took 1 base from V and 4 from J; bases not matched to a gene: 6. The CDR3 DNA follows: TGCGCCAGCAGCTTGACTTCGCTAGCGGGCACCGGGGAGCTGTTTTTT. This encodes CASSLTSLAGTGELFF.

This clone has a handful of counts. The chain has TRBV6-1 and TRBJ2-1; D is undetermined. Trimming removed 0 bases from V and 2 bases from J, with 5 bases in between. The CDR3 length is 14 residues. Germline V gene data show CDR1 as MNHNS and CDR2 as SASEGT. CDR3: CASSEAVTYNEQFF. In DNA, the CDR3 is TGTGCCAGCAGTGAAGCAGTAACCTACAATGAGCAGTTCTTC.

J is TRBJ2-5 and V is TRBV19; a possible D gene is TRBD2 (6 bases). This CDR3 has 14 residues. V lost 10 bases and J 5 bases, leaving 20 bases between the germline ends. Germline V gives CDR1 LNHDA, CDR2 SQIVND (reference sequence). The CDR3 loop reads CATSRAGSWETQYF. The CDR3 DNA reads as TGTGCCACCTCGAGGGCGGGGAGTTGGGAGACCCAGTACTTC.